Presented here are 20 T cell receptor beta chains from one specimen sequenced in a study of T cells in Graves' hyperthyroidism and ophthalmopathy. RNA transcripts gave rise to amplified TCR beta CDR3 regions. HTBI primers drove first-round RT-PCR of the TCR CDR3. TCRdb reprocessed the multiplex PCR reads with MiXCR, giving one entry per CDR3 protein. The data hold roughly 520,000 distinct CDR3 sequences, with approximately 25% observed a single time. The source material was blood. Receptor source: a woman in her thirties with Graves' ophthalmopathy.

The chain carries TRBV6-2 or TRBV6-3 and TRBJ2-2; D is perhaps TRBD1 (6 bases). Germline V CDR1 and CDR2: MNHEY, SVGEGT. CDR3 length equals 17 residues. V lost 4 bases and J lost 9, with 24 bases in between. In DNA, the CDR3 is TGTGCCAGCAGTTCCACCGATACAGGGAGAGTTGGCCGGGAGCTGTTTTTT. It yields the protein CASSSTDTGRVGRELFF.

This clonotype has a count of ten or more. V is TRBV4-1 and J is TRBJ1-1; no firm D call. The V end lost 0 bases, the J end lost 1 base, and 3 bases lay between the germline ends. The CDR3 has 13 amino acids. Germline CDR1 is MGHRA and CDR2 is YSYEKL. The CDR3 DNA sequence: TGCGCCAGCAGCCAAGATTCGAACACTGAAGCTTTCTTT. Translation gives CASSQDSNTEAFF.

The rearrangement uses TRBV11-1 and TRBJ2-7; D possibly matches TRBD1 or TRBD2 (5 bases each). The CDR3 totals 16 residues. V was trimmed by 5 bases and J by 1 base, leaving 18 bases between them. CDR1 and CDR2 from the germline V gene are SGHAT and FQDESV (reference sequence). The CDR3 is CASSPGTPGESYEQYF. Written as DNA, the CDR3 is TGTGCCAGCAGCCCCGGGACCCCCGGTGAGTCCTACGAGCAGTACTTC.

This clonotype was observed at least ten times. The chain links TRBV6-2 or TRBV6-3 to TRBJ1-1, with D perhaps matching TRBD1 (6 bases). V was shortened by 0 bases and J by 0 bases, with 17 bases between the two germline ends. The CDR3 sequence is 18 residues long. CDR1 MNHEY and CDR2 SVGEGT come from the germline V gene. The CDR3 loop is CASSYSIGQKRLNTEAFF. The CDR3 DNA follows: TGTGCCAGCAGTTACTCGATCGGACAGAAGCGTTTGAACACTGAAGCTTTCTTT.

The DNA for the CDR3 is TGTGCCAGCAGCTTAGAGGGAGCGAGTGGGGGCTACGAGCAGTACTTC. Protein: CASSLEGASGGYEQYF. The V gene is TRBV11-2, the J gene TRBJ2-7, with D tentatively TRBD1 or TRBD2 (5 bases each). Trimming cost V 0 bases and J 3 bases, with 15 bases left between them. This CDR3 region has 16 residues. Per germline, CDR1 SGHAT and CDR2 FQNNGV.

This sequence joins TRBV5-1 and TRBJ2-2; perhaps TRBD2 as D (6 bases). Germline V gene lookup returns CDR1 SGHRS and CDR2 YFSETQ. V dropped 4 bases and J dropped 1 base, with 11 bases sitting between them. The CDR3 spans 15 residues. CDR3 sequence: CASSRDLGNTGELFF. The CDR3 DNA reads as TGCGCCAGCAGCCGGGACTTGGGGAACACCGGGGAGCTGTTTTTT.

This clonotype has more than one count but fewer than ten. The V gene is TRBV3-1, the J gene TRBJ1-3, with D maybe TRBD1 (5 bases). CDR3 length: 15 residues. Trimming removed 0 bases at V and 1 base at J, with 7 bases between. Germline CDR1 is LGHDT and CDR2 is YNNKEL (reference sequence). CDR3 amino acids: CASSQERGSGNTIYF. In nucleotides, the CDR3 is TGTGCCAGCAGCCAAGAGCGGGGGTCTGGAAACACCATATATTTT.

In this sample, this clonotype turned up many times. This chain links TRBV19 with TRBJ1-1; no reliable D call. The CDR3 is 13 amino acids. The germline V gene has CDR1 LNHDA and CDR2 SQIVND (reference sequence). V dropped 7 bases and J dropped 0 bases, with 9 bases sitting between them. The CDR3 sequence: CASKDGLNTEAFF. In nucleotides, the CDR3 is TGTGCCAGTAAAGACGGCTTGAACACTGAAGCTTTCTTT.

V is TRBV4-1 and J is TRBJ1-2; no reliable D call. CDR1 is MGHRA, CDR2 YSYEKL, per germline. The CDR3 spans 15 residues. The V gene lost 4 bases and the J gene lost 6 bases, with 18 bases spanning the gap. The CDR3 spells CASSLGIRDKNGYTF. For the CDR3, the DNA is TGCGCCAGCAGCCTAGGGATTCGAGATAAGAATGGCTACACCTTC.

In this sample, this clonotype turned up a few times. The rearrangement links TRBV6-2 or TRBV6-3 to TRBJ2-7; 9 bases agree with TRBD2. V dropped 7 bases and J dropped 2; count of bases not matched to a gene: 12. The CDR3 sequence is 16 residues long. Germline lookup yields CDR1 MNHEY and CDR2 SVGEGT. The CDR3 DNA reads as TGTGCCAGCAACCCGGGACTAGCATTCGAGGCCTACGAGCAGTACTTC. This gives the protein CASNPGLAFEAYEQYF.

This clonotype was recorded many times. The gene calls are TRBV6-5 and TRBJ2-7; 7 bases map to TRBD1. V shed 0 bases, J shed 4 bases, and the junction held 6 bases outside the gene matches. Germline CDR1 MNHEY, CDR2 SVGAGI. This CDR3 spans 15 amino acids. CDR3 region: CASSYSGTDRYEQYF. Written as DNA, the CDR3 is TGTGCCAGCAGTTACTCGGGGACAGACCGTTACGAGCAGTACTTC.

The chain recombines TRBV7-9 with TRBJ1-1; D remains unclear. The CDR3 loop spans 14 amino acids. CDR1 is SEHNR and CDR2 is FQNEAQ in the germline V gene (reference sequence). Trimming removed 5 bases at V and 6 bases at J, with 16 bases between. This chain's CDR3 is CASSVSGEAPEAFF. The CDR3 DNA follows: TGTGCCAGCAGCGTCTCCGGAGAGGCACCTGAAGCTTTCTTT.

Only a few counts were recorded for this clonotype. CDR3 protein: CASSLAGGGFDEQYF. CDR3 sequence (DNA): TGCGCCAGCAGCTTGGCTGGGGGGGGATTCGACGAGCAGTACTTC. The chain combines TRBV5-1 with TRBJ2-7; 7 positions match TRBD2. Trimming cost V 0 bases and J 5 bases; bases outside gene matches: 8. The CDR3 contains 15 residues. Germline CDR1 and CDR2: SGHRS and YFSETQ.

This chain joins TRBV15 and TRBJ2-6, with TRBD1 identical over 8 bases. This CDR3 has 18 amino acids. Germline V gene data show CDR1 as LNHNV and CDR2 as YYDKDF (reference sequence). The trim removed 2 bases at V and 0 bases at J, leaving 6 bases unmatched. In DNA form, the CDR3 reads TGTGCCACCAGCAGACCCGGACAGGGCCTCTCTGGGGCCAACGTCCTGACTTTC. The encoded protein is CATSRPGQGLSGANVLTF. The complete variable domain, with remaining parts taken from reference TRBV15 and TRBJ2-6, reads DAMVIQNPRYQVTQFGKPVTLSCSQTLNHNVMYWYQQKSSQAPKLLFHYYDKDFNNEADTPDNFQSRRPNTSFCFLDIRSPGLGDTAMYLCATSRPGQGLSGANVLTFGAGSRLTVL.

This clonotype was counted many times. This chain connects TRBV14 to TRBJ1-1, with D maybe TRBD1 (6 bases). The ends were cut back, 1 base at V and 7 bases at J, with 10 bases in the middle. The CDR3 spans 13 residues. Germline CDR1 is SGHDN and CDR2 is FVKESK. CDR3 sequence (DNA): TGTGCCAGCAGCCAAGGTCTGGACAGTGAAGCTTTCTTT. Translating it yields CASSQGLDSEAFF.

The rearrangement links TRBV20-1 to TRBJ1-1, with D possibly matching TRBD1 (5 bases). CDR1 DFQATT and CDR2 SNEGSKA come from the germline V gene (reference sequence). The CDR3 covers 15 residues. The V and J ends lost 6 bases and 4 bases respectively, with 21 bases between them. CDR3 DNA: TGCAGTGCCCCTAGGGACCTCGGGACTCGCACTGAAGCTTTCTTT. Its protein product is CSAPRDLGTRTEAFF.

At least ten counts were recorded for this clonotype. V is TRBV15 and J is TRBJ2-5; unclear D gene. The CDR3 extends over 13 amino acids. V lost 3 bases, J lost 4 bases, and 9 bases lay in between. Germline loops: CDR1 LNHNV, CDR2 YYDKDF (reference sequence). The CDR3 DNA reads as TGTGCCACCAGCAGGCAGGCCCCAGAGACCCAGTACTTC. It codes for CATSRQAPETQYF.

Comment on this clonotype: The conserved final phenylalanine or tryptophan is absent from the CDR3, which likely points to a read error. This rearrangement joins TRBV19 to TRBJ2-2; perhaps TRBD2 as D (7 bases). CDR1 is LNHDA, CDR2 SQIVND, per germline (reference sequence). This CDR3 has 16 amino acids. V was pared by 7 bases and J by 0 bases, with 15 bases between. The chain's CDR3 is CASNTPGGTNTGELFL. CDR3 nucleotide sequence: TGTGCCAGTAATACCCCGGGGGGCACGAACACCGGGGAGCTGTTTTTG.

The chain couples TRBV6-1 to TRBJ1-2; D gene ambiguous. This CDR3 has 12 residues. CDR1 MNHNS and CDR2 SASEGT come from the germline V gene. The V end lost 7 bases, the J end lost 8 bases, and 14 bases lay between the germline ends. The CDR3 region is CASTVHTRGYTF. In DNA form, the CDR3 reads TGTGCCAGCACCGTTCACACGCGCGGCTACACCTTC.

This chain uses TRBV24-1 with TRBJ1-2; D remains ambiguous. Germline loops: CDR1 KGHDR, CDR2 SFDVKD. The CDR3 has 13 amino acids. V lost 4 bases, J lost 5 bases, and 10 bases lay in between. As DNA, the CDR3 is TGTGCCACCAGTGAGCTTACATGGTATGGCTACACCTTC. The encoded protein is CATSELTWYGYTF.